This T cell receptor (beta chain) stems from a study of regulatory T cells in long-lasting Graves disease. Study results and limitations: Graves' patients with persistent disease showed TCR diversity lower than patients newly diagnosed. Persistent disease samples used TRBV28, TRBJ1-2 and TRBJ2-5 preferentially.

This sample's time point: newly diagnosed GD, antithyroid drugs for less than 3 months. The TCR library used RNA extracted from PBMCs. iRepertoire HTBI primers and Arm-PCR of CDR3 regions built TCR beta libraries. TCRdb itself ran the multiplex PCR reads through MiXCR, one entry per CDR3 protein. Seen here are 500,000 or so distinct CDR3 sequences, around 15% observed once, and the top ten hold approximately 25%. This CDR3 region has 13 residues. The ends were cut back, 5 bases at V and 4 bases at J, with 14 bases in the middle. The germline V gene encodes CDR1 DFQATT and CDR2 SNEGSKA (reference sequence). About this clonotype: Its antigen remains unidentified.

These data are also associated with another study on T cells in Graves' hyperthyroidism and ophthalmopathy. Turning to that study: A first-round RT-PCR of the TCR CDR3 used the HTBI primer set. Blood also showed most of the thyroid clonotypes that were expanded above 0.001.

This sequence joins TRBV20-1 and TRBJ1-1; the D gene is possibly TRBD1 (5 bases). The input for sequencing was peripheral blood mononuclear cells (PBMCs), taken at new diagnosis, from a patient treated with antithyroid drugs. The TCR was taken from a woman aged 35-60 years with Graves disease. This CDR3 reads CSAPENGATEAFF. CDR3 nucleotide sequence: TGCAGTGCTCCTGAAAATGGGGCCACTGAAGCTTTCTTT.